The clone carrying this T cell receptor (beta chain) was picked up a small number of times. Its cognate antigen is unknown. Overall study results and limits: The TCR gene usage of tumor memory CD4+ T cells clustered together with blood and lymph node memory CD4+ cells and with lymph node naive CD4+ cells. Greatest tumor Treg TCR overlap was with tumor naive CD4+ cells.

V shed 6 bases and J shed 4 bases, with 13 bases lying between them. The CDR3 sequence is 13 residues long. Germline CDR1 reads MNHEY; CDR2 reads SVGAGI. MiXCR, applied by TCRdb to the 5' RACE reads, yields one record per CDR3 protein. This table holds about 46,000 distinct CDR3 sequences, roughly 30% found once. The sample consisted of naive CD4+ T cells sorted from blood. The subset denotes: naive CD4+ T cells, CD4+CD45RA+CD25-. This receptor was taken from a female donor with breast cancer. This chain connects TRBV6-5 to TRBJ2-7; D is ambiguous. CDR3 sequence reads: CASSYQLGYEQYF. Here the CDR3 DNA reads TGTGCCAGCAGCTACCAATTGGGGTACGAGCAGTACTTC.